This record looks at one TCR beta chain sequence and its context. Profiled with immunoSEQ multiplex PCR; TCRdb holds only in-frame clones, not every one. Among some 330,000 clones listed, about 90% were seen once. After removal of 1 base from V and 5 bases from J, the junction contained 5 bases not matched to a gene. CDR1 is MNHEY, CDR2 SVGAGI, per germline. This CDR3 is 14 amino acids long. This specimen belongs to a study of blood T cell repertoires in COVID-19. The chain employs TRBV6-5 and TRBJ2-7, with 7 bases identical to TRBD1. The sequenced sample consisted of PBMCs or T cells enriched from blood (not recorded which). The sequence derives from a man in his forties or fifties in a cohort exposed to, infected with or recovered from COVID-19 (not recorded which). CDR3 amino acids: CASSYLTGIDEQYF. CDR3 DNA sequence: TGTGCCAGCAGTTACTTGACAGGGATAGACGAGCAGTACTTC.